This T cell receptor (beta chain) was captured by sequencing in a study of CD8 T cells in Susac syndrome. Reverse transcription of roughly 0.5 to 1 ug RNA was performed with random hexamers. Each CDR3 protein gets one entry after TCRdb re-called the immunoSEQ multiplex PCR reads with MiXCR. The table shows about 140,000 distinct CDR3 sequences, with approximately 95% occurring only once. The CDR3 extends over 15 amino acids. V gave up 4 bases and J gave up 3 bases, with 14 bases separating them. Germline V lookup: CDR1 SEHNR, CDR2 FQNEAQ (reference sequence). The source is a human donor in good health. The chain is built from TRBV7-9 and TRBJ2-3; the D gene is possibly TRBD2 (6 bases). The sample comprised CD8+ T cells from PBMCs. The CDR3 sequence is CASSSAALATDTQYF. The CDR3 DNA reads TGTGCCAGCAGCTCAGCGGCCCTAGCGACAGATACGCAGTATTTT.